These 14 T cell receptor beta chains came from one sample sequenced in a study of blood T cells in healthy people across ages (dated by TCRdb to between 2015 and 2017). Library creation used 5' RACE. Sequencer: Illumina HiSeq 2500. A second about 6 to 11 cycle PCR used a sample-barcoded 5' primer and a J-beta primer mix. In-frame beta chains were kept once TCRdb had trimmed the public reads at Q25 with fastp and called clones with MiXCR. Records with the same CDR3 protein are collapsed into one entry carrying the most frequent genes and DNA. Within this sample are about 1.4 million distinct CDR3 sequences, with 59% of them counted one time only. Roughly 6.3% of the sample belongs to the ten largest clones. Input material: blood. Receptor source: a man aged 18 to 30 in good health.

This clonotype has a single count. A junction boundary mismatches the germline segment, possibly from a read error. The V call is TRBV9, the J call TRBJ2-5; D may be TRBD2 (6 bases). There are 16 residues in the CDR3. CDR1 and CDR2 (germline): SGDLS, YYNGEE. This CDR3 is CAISPPGAGLQETQYF. The CDR3 DNA reads as TGTGCCATCAGCCCCCCGGGAGCAGGATTACAAGAGACCCAGTACTTC.

The rearrangement links TRBV4-1 to TRBJ2-5, with a weak D call TRBD2 (6 bases). Judging by the DNA end, TRBJ2-7 fits better; the J call may be wrong. CDR1 is MGHRA and CDR2 is YSYEKL in the germline V gene. CDR3 length: 17 amino acids. CDR3 sequence: CASSQVIARRGGYEQYF. CDR3 nucleotide sequence: TGCGCCAGCAGCCAAGTAATTGCGAGGCGGGGTGGATACGAGCAGTACTTC.

The sample holds one count of this clonotype. This rearrangement joins TRBV11-3 to TRBJ2-1, with 9 bases fitting TRBD1. CDR3 length equals 18 residues. CDR1 is SGHNT, CDR2 YENEEA, per germline. J lost 4 bases, V lost 5 bases, and 15 bases had no gene match. CDR3 bases: TGTGCCAGCAGCCCTAGAACAAGCGGGACAGGGAGATACAATGAGCAGTTCTTC. Its translation: CASSPRTSGTGRYNEQFF.

The V and J genes are TRBV6-1 and TRBJ2-7, with TRBD1 as a possible D gene (5 bases). Looked up from germline, CDR1 is MNHNS and CDR2 is SASEGT. The CDR3 has 13 amino acids. Trimming took off 8 bases at V and 0 bases at J, with 11 bases between the two ends. The CDR3 here is CASEGERSYEQYF. As DNA, the CDR3 is TGTGCCAGCGAAGGGGAACGCTCCTACGAGCAGTACTTC.

As for this clonotype: Just one base apart from a much larger clone, this may be a read error. The chain joins TRBV6-2 or TRBV6-3 to TRBJ2-7; weak D call: TRBD1 (6 bases). Germline loops: CDR1 MNHEY, CDR2 SVGEGT. With 6 bases removed from V and 3 bases from J, the gap between germline ends came to 9 bases. CDR3 length: 12 amino acids. CDR3 amino acids: CASRDSGYEQYF. The DNA of the CDR3 is TGTGCCAGCAGGGACAGCGGCTACGAGCAGTACTTC.

The V gene is TRBV20-1, the J gene TRBJ2-5; TRBD1 matches at 7 bases. The CDR3 is 12 residues long. The germline V gene encodes CDR1 DFQATT and CDR2 SNEGSKA (reference sequence). After removal of 6 bases from V and 3 bases from J, the junction contained 4 bases not matched to a gene. The CDR3 DNA reads as TGCAGTGCCAGGGACAGTAAAGAGACCCAGTACTTC. Translation gives CSARDSKETQYF.

This sequence joins TRBV6-5 and TRBJ2-7, with D possibly TRBD1 on 6 matching bases. CDR3 length: 14 amino acids. Deletions cut 10 bases from V and 0 bases from J, with 16 bases between. Germline V gives CDR1 MNHEY, CDR2 SVGAGI. The CDR3 DNA sequence: TGTGCCATTGGACCAGGGGCCCACTCCTACGAGCAGTACTTC. It codes for CAIGPGAHSYEQYF.

The chain recombines TRBV20-1 with TRBJ2-7; D call uncertain. Trimming cost V 2 bases and J 0 bases, with 14 bases left between them. The CDR3 sequence is 15 residues long. Germline loops: CDR1 DFQATT, CDR2 SNEGSKA (reference sequence). The CDR3 DNA is TGCAGTGCTAGAAGCGAATCAGGAAACTCCTACGAGCAGTACTTC. Translation: CSARSESGNSYEQYF.

This clonotype showed up just a few times. The J gene is TRBJ2-3, the V gene TRBV29-1; either TRBD1 or TRBD2 may supply D (5 bases each). The germline CDR1 and CDR2 sequences are SQVTM and ANQGSEA. Trimming took off 7 bases at V and 3 bases at J, with 23 bases between the two ends. CDR3 length equals 16 residues. CDR3 region: CSGEGTPRWGTDTQYF. Written as DNA, the CDR3 is TGCAGCGGCGAAGGGACCCCTCGCTGGGGGACAGATACGCAGTATTTT.

The rearrangement uses TRBV2 and TRBJ2-1, with TRBD2 matching 12 bases. V was clipped by 5 bases and J by 7 bases; unmatched bases: 18. This CDR3 contains 19 residues. Germline V gene sequence: CDR1 SNHLY, CDR2 FYNNEI. The CDR3 nucleotides are TGTGCCAGCAGTTTCTGGCTAGCGGGAGGGTCCAGGGTAGGAAATGAGCAGTTCTTC. It translates to CASSFWLAGGSRVGNEQFF. Full variable domain (rest looked up from reference TRBV2 and TRBJ2-1): EPEVTQTPSHQVTQMGQEVILRCVPISNHLYFYWYRQILGQKVEFLVSFYNNEISEKSEIFDDQFSVERPDGSNFTLKIRSTKLEDSAMYFCASSFWLAGGSRVGNEQFFGPGTRLTVL.

J is TRBJ1-2 and V is TRBV9; D not resolved. V lost 3 bases and J 3 bases, leaving 18 bases between the germline ends. Germline V lookup: CDR1 SGDLS, CDR2 YYNGEE. CDR3 size: 16 residues. The CDR3 loop is CASSDNPRSSDYGYTF. In DNA form, the CDR3 reads TGTGCCAGCAGCGACAACCCCCGCAGTTCAGACTATGGCTACACCTTC.

Only a few counts were recorded for this clonotype. V gene TRBV6-5 combines with J gene TRBJ2-7, with 9 bases fitting TRBD1. The J segment lost 5 bases and the V segment lost 5 bases, leaving 4 bases of the junction unmatched. Per the germline V gene, CDR1 is MNHEY and CDR2 is SVGAGI. The CDR3 is 13 amino acids. CDR3 in DNA: TGTGCCAGCAGTCGGGGGACAGGGAACGAGCAGTACTTC. The encoded protein is CASSRGTGNEQYF.

The V and J genes are TRBV11-2 and TRBJ2-3; 8 bases align to TRBD1. Trimming cost V 4 bases and J 3 bases; bases outside gene matches: 15. The CDR3 spans 18 residues. Germline loops: CDR1 SGHAT, CDR2 FQNNGV. CDR3: CASSYQPWTGRWTDTQYF. The CDR3 DNA reads TGTGCCAGCAGCTACCAGCCTTGGACAGGGAGGTGGACAGATACGCAGTATTTT.

The chain joins TRBV5-4 to TRBJ1-1, with TRBD1 identical over 8 bases. The V segment lost 6 bases and the J segment 4 bases; nucleotides outside the gene matches: 11. The CDR3 loop spans 15 amino acids. Per the germline V gene, CDR1 is SGHNT and CDR2 is YYREEE (reference sequence). The CDR3 DNA reads TGTGCCAGCACCGTTTCCTGGACAGGGTCCACTGAAGCTTTCTTT. This encodes CASTVSWTGSTEAFF.